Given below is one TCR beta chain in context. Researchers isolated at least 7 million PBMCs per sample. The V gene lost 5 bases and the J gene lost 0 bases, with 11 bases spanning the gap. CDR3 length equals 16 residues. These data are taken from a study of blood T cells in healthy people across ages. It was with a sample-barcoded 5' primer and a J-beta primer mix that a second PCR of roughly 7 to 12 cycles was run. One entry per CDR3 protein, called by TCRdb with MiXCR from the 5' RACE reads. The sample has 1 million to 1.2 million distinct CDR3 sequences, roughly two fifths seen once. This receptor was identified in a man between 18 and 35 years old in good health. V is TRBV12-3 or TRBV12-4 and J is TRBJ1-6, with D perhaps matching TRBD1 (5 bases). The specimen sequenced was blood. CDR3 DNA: TGTGCCAGCAGTCAGTTGACAGCCTCCTATAATTCACCCCTCCACTTT. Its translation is CASSQLTASYNSPLHF.